What follows are 2 T cell receptor beta chains derived from one specimen sequenced in a study of T cell repertoires in cytomegalovirus infection. TCRdb recomputed calls from the reads with MiXCR, one row per CDR3 protein. The sample records about 530,000 distinct CDR3 sequences, more than 25% being singletons. The sample was PBMCs. These receptors all come from a human donor in good health (CMV status not recorded). Some clones in this sample may be carry-over from other donors' samples.

V is TRBV10-3 and J is TRBJ2-2; D remains unclear. The CDR3 is 12 amino acids. Trimming removed 7 bases from V and 8 bases from J, with 11 bases in between. CDR1 and CDR2 (germline): ENHRY, SYGVKD. CDR3 loop: CAIIQSTGELFF. In nucleotides, the CDR3 is TGTGCCATCATTCAATCAACAGGGGAGCTGTTTTTT.

The chain couples TRBV4-3 to TRBJ1-2, with TRBD1 as a possible D gene (6 bases). The CDR3 contains 14 residues. Germline CDR1 LGHNA, CDR2 YSLEER. Trimming stripped 4 bases from V and 6 bases from J, with 15 bases between. CDR3: CASSPGQPKDGYTF. For the CDR3, the DNA is TGCGCCAGCAGCCCCGGACAGCCCAAGGATGGCTACACCTTC.